The clone carrying this T cell receptor beta chain was recorded once. The data are from a study of early stage breast cancer tumors. Study background: Average read coverage per sample was around 10-fold.

Clones were sequenced by immunoSEQ multiplex PCR, and TCRdb holds only the in-frame ones, with some missing. Here the sample spans tens of thousands of clones, less than 80% being singletons. The CDR3 loop spans 16 amino acids. Trimming removed 2 bases at V and 5 bases at J, with 15 bases between. CDR1 and CDR2 (germline): MDHEN, SYDVKM. Sequencing was carried out using blood. The chain employs TRBV28 and TRBJ2-2; D might be TRBD2 (5 bases). This receptor was taken from a person between 55 and 69 years old with breast cancer. The CDR3 DNA sequence: TGTGCCAGCAGTTTAAGGCTCACTAGAGGGACCGGGGAGCTGTTTTTT. The encoded protein is CASSLRLTRGTGELFF.